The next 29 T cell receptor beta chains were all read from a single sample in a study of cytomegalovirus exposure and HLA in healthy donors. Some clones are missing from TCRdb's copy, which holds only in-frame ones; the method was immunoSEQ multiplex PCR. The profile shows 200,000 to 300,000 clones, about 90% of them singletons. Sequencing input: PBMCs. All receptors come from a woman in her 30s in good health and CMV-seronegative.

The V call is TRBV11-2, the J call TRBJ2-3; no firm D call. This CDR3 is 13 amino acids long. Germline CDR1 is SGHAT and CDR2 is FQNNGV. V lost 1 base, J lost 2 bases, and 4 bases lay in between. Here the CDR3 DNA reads TGTGCCAGCAGCTTAGCGGTCACAGATACGCAGTATTTT. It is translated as CASSLAVTDTQYF.

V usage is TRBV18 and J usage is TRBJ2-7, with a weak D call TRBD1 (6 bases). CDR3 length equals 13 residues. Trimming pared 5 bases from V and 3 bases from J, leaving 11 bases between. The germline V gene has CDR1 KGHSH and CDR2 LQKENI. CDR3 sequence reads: CASSMGQHYEQYF. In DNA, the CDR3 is TGTGCCAGCTCAATGGGACAACACTACGAGCAGTACTTC.

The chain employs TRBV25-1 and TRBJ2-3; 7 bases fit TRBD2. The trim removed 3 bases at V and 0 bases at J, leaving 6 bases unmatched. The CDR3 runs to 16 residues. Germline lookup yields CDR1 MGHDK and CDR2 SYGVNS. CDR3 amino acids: CASSEGGKPSTDTQYF. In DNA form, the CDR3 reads TGTGCCAGCAGTGAGGGAGGGAAACCTAGCACAGATACGCAGTATTTT.

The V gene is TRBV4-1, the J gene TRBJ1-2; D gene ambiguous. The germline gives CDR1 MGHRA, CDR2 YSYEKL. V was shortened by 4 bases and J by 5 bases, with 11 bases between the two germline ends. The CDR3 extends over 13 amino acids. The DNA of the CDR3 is TGCGCCAGCAGCCCACCATGGGAATATGGCTACACCTTC. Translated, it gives CASSPPWEYGYTF.

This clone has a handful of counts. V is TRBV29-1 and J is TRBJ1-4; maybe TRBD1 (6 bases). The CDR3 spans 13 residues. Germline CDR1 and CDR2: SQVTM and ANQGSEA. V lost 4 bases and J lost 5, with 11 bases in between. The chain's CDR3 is CSVAGQRNEKLFF. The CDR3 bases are TGCAGCGTTGCTGGACAGCGAAATGAAAAACTGTTTTTT. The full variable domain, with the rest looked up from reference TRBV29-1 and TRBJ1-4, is SAVISQKPSRDICQRGTSLTIQCQVDSQVTMMFWYRQQPGQSLTLIATANQGSEATYESGFVIDKFPISRPNLTFSTLTVSNMSPEDSSIYLCSVAGQRNEKLFFGSGTQLSVL.

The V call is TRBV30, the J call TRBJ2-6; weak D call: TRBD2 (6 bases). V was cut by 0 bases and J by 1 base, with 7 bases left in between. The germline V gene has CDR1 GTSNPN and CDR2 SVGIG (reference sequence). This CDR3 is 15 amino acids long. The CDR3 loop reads CAWSVGGSGANVLTF. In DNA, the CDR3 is TGTGCCTGGAGTGTAGGAGGGTCTGGGGCCAACGTCCTGACTTTC.

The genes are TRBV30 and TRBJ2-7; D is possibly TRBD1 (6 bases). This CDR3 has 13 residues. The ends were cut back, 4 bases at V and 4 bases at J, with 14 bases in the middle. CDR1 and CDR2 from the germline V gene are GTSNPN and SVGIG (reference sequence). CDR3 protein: CAWNDGQLYEQYF. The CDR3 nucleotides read TGTGCCTGGAACGACGGACAGCTATACGAGCAGTACTTC.

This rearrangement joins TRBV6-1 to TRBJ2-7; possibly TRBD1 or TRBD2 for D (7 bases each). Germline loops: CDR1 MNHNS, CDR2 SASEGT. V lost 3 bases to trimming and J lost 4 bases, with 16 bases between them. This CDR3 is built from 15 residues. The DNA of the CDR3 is TGTGCCAGCAGTGAGGCGCAGGGGGGAGGGTACGAGCAGTACTTC. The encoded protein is CASSEAQGGGYEQYF.

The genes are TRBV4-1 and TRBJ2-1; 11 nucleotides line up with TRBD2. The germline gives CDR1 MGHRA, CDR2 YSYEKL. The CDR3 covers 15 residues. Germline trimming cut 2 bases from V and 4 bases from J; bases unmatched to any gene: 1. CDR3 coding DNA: TGCGCCAGCAGCCAACTAGCGGGAGGATACAATGAGCAGTTCTTC. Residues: CASSQLAGGYNEQFF.

The CDR3 reads CSVRHVPDTQYF. The CDR3 DNA follows: TGCAGCGTTAGACATGTCCCAGATACGCAGTATTTT. The gene calls are TRBV29-1 and TRBJ2-3; the D is unclear. The CDR3 length is 12 residues. V lost 5 bases to trimming and J lost 4 bases, with 10 bases between them. CDR1 is SQVTM and CDR2 is ANQGSEA in the germline V gene.

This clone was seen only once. The CDR3 reads CASSFSGEVETQYF. The CDR3 nucleotides are TGTGCCAGCAGCTTTTCCGGGGAGGTCGAGACCCAGTACTTC. The genes are TRBV7-3 and TRBJ2-5; possibly TRBD2 for D (6 bases). Germline assignment: CDR1 SGHTA and CDR2 FQGTGA. Trimming took off 3 bases at V and 5 bases at J, with 13 bases between the two ends. This CDR3 region has 14 residues.

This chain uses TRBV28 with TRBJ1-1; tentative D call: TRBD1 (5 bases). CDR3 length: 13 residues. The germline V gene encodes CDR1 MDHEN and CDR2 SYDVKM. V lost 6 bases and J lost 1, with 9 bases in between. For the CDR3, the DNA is TGTGCCAGCAGAACCCAGGGGAACACTGAAGCTTTCTTT. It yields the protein CASRTQGNTEAFF.

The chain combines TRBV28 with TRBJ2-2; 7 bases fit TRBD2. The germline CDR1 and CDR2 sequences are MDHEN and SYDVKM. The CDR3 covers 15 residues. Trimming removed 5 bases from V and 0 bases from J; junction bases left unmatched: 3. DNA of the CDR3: TGTGCCAGCAGTCGGGGGGATACGAACACCGGGGAGCTGTTTTTT. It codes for CASSRGDTNTGELFF.

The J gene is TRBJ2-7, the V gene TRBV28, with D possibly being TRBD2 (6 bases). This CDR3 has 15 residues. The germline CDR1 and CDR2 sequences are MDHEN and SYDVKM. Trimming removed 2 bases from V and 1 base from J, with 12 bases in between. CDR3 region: CASSLRGVKSYEQYF. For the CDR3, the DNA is TGTGCCAGCAGTTTACGCGGGGTGAAGTCCTACGAGCAGTACTTC.

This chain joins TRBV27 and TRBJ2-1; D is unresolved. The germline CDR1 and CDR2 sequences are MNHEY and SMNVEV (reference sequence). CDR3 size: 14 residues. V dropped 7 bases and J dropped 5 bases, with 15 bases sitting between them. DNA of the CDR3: TGTGCCAGCAACGCGTTTCAAGAAGACAATGAGCAGTTCTTC. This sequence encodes CASNAFQEDNEQFF.

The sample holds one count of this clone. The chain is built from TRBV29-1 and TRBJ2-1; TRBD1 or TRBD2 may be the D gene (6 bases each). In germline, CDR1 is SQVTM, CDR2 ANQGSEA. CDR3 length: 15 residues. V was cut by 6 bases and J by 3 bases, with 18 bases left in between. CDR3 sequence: CSVGGGRRVYNEQFF. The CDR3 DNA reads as TGCAGCGTCGGGGGCGGGCGTAGGGTCTACAATGAGCAGTTCTTC.

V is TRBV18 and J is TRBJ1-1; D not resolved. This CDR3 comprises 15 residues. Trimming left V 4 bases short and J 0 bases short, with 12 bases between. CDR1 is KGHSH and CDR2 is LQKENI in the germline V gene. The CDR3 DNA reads TGTGCCAGCTCACTAAAAGACGGTCTGAACACTGAAGCTTTCTTT. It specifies CASSLKDGLNTEAFF.

The CDR3 DNA is TGCGCCAGCAGCTTGGACAAAACTTTAGCGGGGCAAGAGACCCAGTACTTC. Translation: CASSLDKTLAGQETQYF. The rearrangement links TRBV5-1 to TRBJ2-5, with 8 bases that match TRBD2. V lost 0 bases to trimming and J lost 2 bases; unmatched junction nucleotides: 9. Germline V gene lookup returns CDR1 SGHRS and CDR2 YFSETQ. The CDR3 length is 17 residues.

The CDR3 region has the DNA TGCGCCAGCAGCCAAGGGCTAGCGGGAGTCTACGAGCAGTACTTC. Amino acids: CASSQGLAGVYEQYF. The chain carries TRBV4-3 and TRBJ2-7; 10 bases match TRBD2. CDR1 is LGHNA and CDR2 is YSLEER in the germline V gene. With V trimmed by 1 base and J by 3 bases, 3 bases remained unmatched. The CDR3 extends over 15 amino acids.

In nucleotides, the CDR3 is TGTGCCAGCAGCTTAGGCGGCCTCAATGAGCAGTTCTTC. The encoded protein is CASSLGGLNEQFF. The chain links TRBV11-3 to TRBJ2-1; D is undetermined. V lost 1 base and J lost 6, with 7 bases in between. There are 13 residues in the CDR3. Germline CDR1 reads SGHNT; CDR2 reads YENEEA.

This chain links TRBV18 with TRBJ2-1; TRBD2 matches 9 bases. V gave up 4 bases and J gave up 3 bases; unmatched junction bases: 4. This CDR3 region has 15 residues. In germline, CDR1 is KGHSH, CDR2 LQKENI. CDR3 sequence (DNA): TGTGCCAGCTCACGGGAGACTAGCGGCTACAATGAGCAGTTCTTC. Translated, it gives CASSRETSGYNEQFF.

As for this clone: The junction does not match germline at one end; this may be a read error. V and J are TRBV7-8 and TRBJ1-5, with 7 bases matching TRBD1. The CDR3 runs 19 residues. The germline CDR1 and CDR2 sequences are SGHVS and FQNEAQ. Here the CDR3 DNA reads TGTGCCAGCACCTTACGAGTTGCAAGAACAGGGACAGGCAATCAGCCCCAGCATTTT. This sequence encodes CASTLRVARTGTGNQPQHF.

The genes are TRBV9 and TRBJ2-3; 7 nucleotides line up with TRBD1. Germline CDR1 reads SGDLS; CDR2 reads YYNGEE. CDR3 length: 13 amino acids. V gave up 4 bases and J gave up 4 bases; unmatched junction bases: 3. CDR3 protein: CASSLQGADTQYF. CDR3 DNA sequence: TGTGCCAGCAGCCTTCAGGGGGCAGATACGCAGTATTTT.

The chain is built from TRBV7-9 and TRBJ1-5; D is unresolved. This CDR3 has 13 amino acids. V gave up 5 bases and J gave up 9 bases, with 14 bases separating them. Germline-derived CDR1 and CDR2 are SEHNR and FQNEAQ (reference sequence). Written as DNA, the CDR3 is TGTGCCAGCAGCCACGACGGCCAAGGGCCCCAGCATTTT. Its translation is CASSHDGQGPQHF.

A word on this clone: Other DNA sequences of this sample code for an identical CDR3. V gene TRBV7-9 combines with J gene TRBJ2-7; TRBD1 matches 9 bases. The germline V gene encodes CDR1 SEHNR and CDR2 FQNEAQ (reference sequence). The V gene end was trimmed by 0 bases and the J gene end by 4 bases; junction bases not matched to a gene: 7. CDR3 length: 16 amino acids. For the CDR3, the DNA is TGTGCCAGCAGCTTAGCGTTGGGACAGGGCGTTTACGAGCAGTACTTC. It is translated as CASSLALGQGVYEQYF. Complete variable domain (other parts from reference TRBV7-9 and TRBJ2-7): DTGVSQNPRHKITKRGQNVTFRCDPISEHNRLYWYRQTLGQGPEFLTYFQNEAQLEKSRLLSDRFSAERPKGSFSTLEIQRTEQGDSAMYLCASSLALGQGVYEQYFGPGTRLTVT.

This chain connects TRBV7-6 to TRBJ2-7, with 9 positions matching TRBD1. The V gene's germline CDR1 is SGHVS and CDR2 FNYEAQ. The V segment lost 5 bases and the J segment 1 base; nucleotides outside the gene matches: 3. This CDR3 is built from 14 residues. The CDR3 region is CASSRDRASYEQYF. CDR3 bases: TGTGCCAGCAGCCGGGACAGGGCTTCCTACGAGCAGTACTTC. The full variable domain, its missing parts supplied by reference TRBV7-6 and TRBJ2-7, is GAGVSQSPRYKVTKRGQDVALRCDPISGHVSLYWYRQALGQGPEFLTYFNYEAQQDKSGLPNDRFSAERPEGSISTLTIQRTEQRDSAMYRCASSRDRASYEQYFGPGTRLTVT.

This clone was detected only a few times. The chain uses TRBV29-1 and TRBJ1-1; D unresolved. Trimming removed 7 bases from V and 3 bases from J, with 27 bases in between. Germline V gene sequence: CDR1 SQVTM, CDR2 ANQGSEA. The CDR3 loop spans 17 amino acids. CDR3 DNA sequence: TGCAGCGCCCTCTCTTTCGCTGAACAGTTTGGGGACACTGAAGCTTTCTTT. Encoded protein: CSALSFAEQFGDTEAFF.

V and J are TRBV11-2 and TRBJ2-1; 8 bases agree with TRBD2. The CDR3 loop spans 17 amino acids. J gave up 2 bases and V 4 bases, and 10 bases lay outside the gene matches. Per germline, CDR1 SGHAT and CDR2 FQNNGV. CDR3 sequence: CASSSNSGGRPYNEQFF. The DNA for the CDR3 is TGTGCCAGCAGCTCAAACTCGGGCGGGAGGCCCTACAATGAGCAGTTCTTC. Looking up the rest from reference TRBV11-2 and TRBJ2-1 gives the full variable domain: EAGVAQSPRYKIIEKRQSVAFWCNPISGHATLYWYQQILGQGPKLLIQFQNNGVVDDSQLPKDRFSAERLKGVDSTLKIQPAKLEDSAVYLCASSSNSGGRPYNEQFFGPGTRLTVL.

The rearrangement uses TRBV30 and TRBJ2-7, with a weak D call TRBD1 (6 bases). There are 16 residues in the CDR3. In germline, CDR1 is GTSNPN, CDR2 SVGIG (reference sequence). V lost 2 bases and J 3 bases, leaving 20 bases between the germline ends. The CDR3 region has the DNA TGTGCCTGGAGTCCAATACTCAGTAGGGGACACTACGAGCAGTACTTC. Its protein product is CAWSPILSRGHYEQYF.